This paragraph covers one T cell receptor beta chain sequence. This table comes from immunoSEQ multiplex PCR, and its TCRdb copy is limited to in-frame clones, with some not included. The table shows 80,000 or so clones, with nearly 98% occurring only once. This sample stems from a study of technical replicates of blood from several donors. The germline V gene encodes CDR1 SGHTS and CDR2 YDEGEE. The J segment lost 1 base and the V segment lost 5 bases, leaving 6 bases of the junction unmatched. The CDR3 loop spans 15 amino acids. This TCR came from a human donor in good health. The V and J genes are TRBV5-8 and TRBJ1-1; TRBD1 aligns across 9 bases. The sequenced sample consisted of T cells isolated from PBMCs. The CDR3 region is CASSSEGQGNTEAFF. The CDR3 nucleotides read TGTGCCAGCAGTTCAGAGGGACAGGGGAACACTGAAGCTTTCTTT.